These 24 T cell receptor beta chains were sequenced from one sample in a study of CD8+ T cells in alopecia areata. Collection of lesional scalp punch biopsies and peripheral blood was performed in alopecia areata patients. RNA extraction was followed by reverse transcription into cDNA, which acted as the sequencing template. Assay used: immunoSEQ multiplex PCR; TCRdb lists only in-frame clones, some missing. Of some 7,500 clones in the sample, nearly 70% were seen once. The material was skin, obtained at week 0. The source of these receptors is a human donor with alopecia areata.

The V gene is TRBV7-9, the J gene TRBJ2-7, with D hard to call. The CDR3 sequence is 12 residues long. V was shortened by 5 bases and J by 7 bases, with 12 bases between the two germline ends. The V gene's germline CDR1 is SEHNR and CDR2 FQNEAQ (reference sequence). Here the CDR3 reads CASSPDQFEQYF. CDR3 DNA sequence: TGTGCCAGCAGCCCCGACCAATTTGAGCAGTACTTC.

The table lists this clone with a count of one. V and J are TRBV14 and TRBJ1-4; no definite D call. CDR3 size: 12 residues. The V end was cut by 1 base, the J end by 8 bases, with 5 bases between. Germline V gene sequence: CDR1 SGHDN, CDR2 FVKESK. The DNA of the CDR3 is TGTGCCAGCAGCCAAGGGTTAGAAAAACTGTTTTTT. Translated, it gives CASSQGLEKLFF. Variable domain in full (rest from reference TRBV14 and TRBJ1-4): EAGVTQFPSHSVIEKGQTVTLRCDPISGHDNLYWYRRVMGKEIKFLLHFVKESKQDESGMPNNRFLAERTGGTYSTLKVQPAELEDSGVYFCASSQGLEKLFFGSGTQLSVL.

This sequence joins TRBV5-1 and TRBJ1-1; 7 bases are a match to TRBD1. J gave up 4 bases and V 2 bases, and 2 bases lay outside the gene matches. The germline CDR1 and CDR2 sequences are SGHRS and YFSETQ. The CDR3 is 13 residues long. The CDR3 loop is CASSFPGGTEAFF. Here the CDR3 DNA reads TGCGCCAGCAGCTTCCCAGGGGGCACTGAAGCTTTCTTT.

CDR3 sequence reads: CASRYNQPQHF. The CDR3 bases are TGTGCCAGCAGATACAATCAGCCCCAGCATTTT. The chain carries TRBV6-5 and TRBJ1-5, with D hard to call. The CDR3 contains 11 residues. V lost 6 bases and J 3 bases, leaving 3 bases between the germline ends. CDR1 is MNHEY and CDR2 is SVGAGI in the germline V gene.

This chain links TRBV2 with TRBJ1-1; D remains unclear. The length of the CDR3 is 13 residues. V was cut by 4 bases and J by 3 bases, with 9 bases left in between. Germline-derived CDR1 and CDR2 are SNHLY and FYNNEI. The CDR3 sequence is CASSGRRDTEAFF. CDR3 in DNA: TGTGCCAGCAGTGGACGGAGGGACACTGAAGCTTTCTTT.

This clone has just one count. The J gene is TRBJ1-5, the V gene TRBV27; no clear D gene. V lost 6 bases to trimming and J lost 0 bases, with 9 bases between them. The CDR3 loop spans 14 amino acids. CDR1 and CDR2 (germline): MNHEY, SMNVEV (reference sequence). CDR3 loop: CASRLINSNQPQHF. CDR3 DNA sequence: TGTGCCAGCAGGTTGATAAATAGCAATCAGCCCCAGCATTTT.

The J gene is TRBJ2-1, the V gene TRBV5-4, with TRBD2 matching over 11 bases. The CDR3 consists of 16 residues. Germline values: CDR1 SGHNT, CDR2 YYREEE (reference sequence). Trimming took 1 base from V and 7 from J; bases not matched to a gene: 7. The CDR3 sequence: CASSLTLAGGRNEQFF. The CDR3 bases are TGTGCCAGCAGCTTGACATTAGCGGGGGGGAGGAATGAGCAGTTCTTC.

V is TRBV9 and J is TRBJ1-5; D is possibly TRBD1 (5 bases). The V gene's germline CDR1 is SGDLS and CDR2 YYNGEE. The CDR3 contains 14 residues. V was shortened by 3 bases and J by 6 bases, with 13 bases between the two germline ends. The CDR3 region has the DNA TGTGCCAGCAGCGACGGCCGGGGGGTTCAGCCCCAGCATTTT. Protein product: CASSDGRGVQPQHF.

This chain uses TRBV7-9 with TRBJ2-3, with D perhaps TRBD2 (6 bases). Germline V gives CDR1 SEHNR, CDR2 FQNEAQ (reference sequence). This CDR3 comprises 15 residues. V lost 3 bases and J 0 bases, leaving 10 bases between the germline ends. The CDR3 nucleotides read TGTGCCAGCAGCTTCGGGGGAGATAGCACAGATACGCAGTATTTT. This codes for CASSFGGDSTDTQYF.

The genes are TRBV6-6 and TRBJ2-1, with D possibly being TRBD1 (6 bases). V shed 2 bases and J shed 3 bases, with 11 bases lying between them. CDR3 length equals 15 residues. Germline loops: CDR1 MNHNY, CDR2 SVGAGI (reference sequence). Written as DNA, the CDR3 is TGTGCCAGCAGTTACGCTACAGGGAGCTACAATGAGCAGTTCTTC. Translated, it gives CASSYATGSYNEQFF.

The rearrangement links TRBV10-3 to TRBJ2-3, with TRBD2 matching 8 bases. CDR3 length: 15 residues. The germline CDR1 and CDR2 sequences are ENHRY and SYGVKD. Losses at the gene ends were 0 bases for V and 5 bases for J; bases not matched to a gene: 4. The CDR3 DNA follows: TGTGCCATCAGTGAGTCTCAAGCGGGGGAAGATACGCAGTATTTT. Translated, it gives CAISESQAGEDTQYF.

The genes are TRBV10-3 and TRBJ2-5; possibly TRBD2 for D (6 bases). Germline loops: CDR1 ENHRY, CDR2 SYGVKD. Between the trimmed V and J ends, which lost 6 bases and 1 base, there was a span of 6 bases. The CDR3 consists of 12 residues. DNA for the CDR3: TGTGCCATCAGGACTAGCCAAGAGACCCAGTACTTC. Translated, it gives CAIRTSQETQYF.

V usage is TRBV5-1 and J usage is TRBJ2-3; TRBD2 aligns across 10 bases. The J segment lost 4 bases and the V segment lost 4 bases, leaving 9 bases of the junction unmatched. Germline V lookup: CDR1 SGHRS, CDR2 YFSETQ. This CDR3 is built from 16 residues. The CDR3 DNA follows: TGCGCCAGCAGCCCTTTAGCGGGGGGTGGTGCAGATACGCAGTATTTT. It yields the protein CASSPLAGGGADTQYF.

The CDR3 region has the DNA TGTGCCACCGCGGACAGTACCTATGGCTACACCTTC. The encoded protein is CATADSTYGYTF. V gene TRBV2 combines with J gene TRBJ1-2; the D gene is possibly TRBD1 (6 bases). The CDR3 length is 12 residues. The germline V gene encodes CDR1 SNHLY and CDR2 FYNNEI. Deletions cut 10 bases from V and 4 bases from J, with 13 bases between.

The chain joins TRBV6-6 to TRBJ2-3; tentatively, D is TRBD1 (7 bases). CDR1 is MNHNY, CDR2 SVGAGI, per germline (reference sequence). V was shortened by 2 bases and J by 3 bases, with 15 bases between the two germline ends. This CDR3 spans 16 amino acids. CDR3 DNA: TGTGCCAGCAGTTACCCTCCGGCAGGGGGGACAGATACGCAGTATTTT. This gives the protein CASSYPPAGGTDTQYF.

V usage is TRBV14 and J usage is TRBJ2-3; no firm D call. The germline V gene has CDR1 SGHDN and CDR2 FVKESK. The CDR3 sequence is 15 residues long. The V and J ends lost 2 bases and 0 bases respectively, with 9 bases between them. The CDR3 DNA follows: TGTGCCAGCAGCCAATGGGTCCTCAGCACAGATACGCAGTATTTT. Translation: CASSQWVLSTDTQYF. Drawing the rest from reference TRBV14 and TRBJ2-3, the complete variable domain is EAGVTQFPSHSVIEKGQTVTLRCDPISGHDNLYWYRRVMGKEIKFLLHFVKESKQDESGMPNNRFLAERTGGTYSTLKVQPAELEDSGVYFCASSQWVLSTDTQYFGPGTRLTVL.

The chain couples TRBV14 to TRBJ2-5, with a weak D call TRBD1 (6 bases). Germline V lookup: CDR1 SGHDN, CDR2 FVKESK. The CDR3 is 14 residues long. V lost 3 bases and J 4 bases, leaving 12 bases between the germline ends. CDR3 nucleotide sequence: TGTGCCAGCAGCCAGGGGGCGCGCGGAGAGACCCAGTACTTC. Translating gives CASSQGARGETQYF.

This sequence joins TRBV30 and TRBJ1-1, with 7 positions matching TRBD1. The CDR3 spans 16 residues. CDR1 and CDR2 from the germline V gene are GTSNPN and SVGIG (reference sequence). V lost 2 bases and J lost 0; bases outside the gene matches: 9. The CDR3 DNA is TGTGCCTGGAGTAACCCTTACAGGGGAATGAACACTGAAGCTTTCTTT. Translated: CAWSNPYRGMNTEAFF.

The V gene is TRBV6-1, the J gene TRBJ2-3; TRBD2 matches 9 bases. CDR3 size: 17 residues. V dropped 1 base and J dropped 1; count of bases not matched to a gene: 6. Looked up from germline, CDR1 is MNHNS and CDR2 is SASEGT. CDR3 residues: CASSEGPAGGGTDTQYF. CDR3 coding DNA: TGTGCCAGCAGTGAAGGTCCAGCGGGGGGAGGCACAGATACGCAGTATTTT.

The chain recombines TRBV29-1 with TRBJ2-2; 7 bases match TRBD2. Trimming cost V 2 bases and J 6 bases; bases outside gene matches: 6. CDR1 SQVTM and CDR2 ANQGSEA come from the germline V gene. The CDR3 runs to 14 residues. The CDR3 DNA is TGCAGCGTTGAAACCCAGGCGGGGGCCGGGGAGCTGTTTTTT. Amino acids: CSVETQAGAGELFF.

The CDR3 region is CASSLVGQGMNTEAFF. DNA of the CDR3: TGCGCCAGCAGCTTGGTGGGGCAGGGGATGAACACTGAAGCTTTCTTT. This rearrangement joins TRBV5-1 to TRBJ1-1, with D possibly TRBD1 on 6 matching bases. This CDR3 spans 16 amino acids. Trimming took 0 bases from V and 0 from J, leaving 12 bases between them. CDR1 and CDR2 (germline): SGHRS, YFSETQ.

This clone was found a few times. The V gene is TRBV5-4, the J gene TRBJ1-4; D is perhaps TRBD1 (5 bases). V shed 2 bases and J shed 7 bases, with 12 bases lying between them. Germline values: CDR1 SGHNT, CDR2 YYREEE (reference sequence). The CDR3 runs 14 residues. The CDR3 protein is CASSLWGFGEKLFF. CDR3 in DNA: TGTGCCAGCAGCTTATGGGGGTTTGGTGAAAAACTGTTTTTT.

This clone appeared a few times. This CDR3 reads CASSNRFVYEQYF. The CDR3 bases are TGTGCCAGCAGTAATAGGTTTGTCTACGAGCAGTACTTC. The V call is TRBV28, the J call TRBJ2-7; D remains ambiguous. V was trimmed by 5 bases and J by 3 bases, leaving 11 bases between them. Germline CDR1 and CDR2: MDHEN and SYDVKM. The CDR3 runs to 13 residues.

In the case of this clone: The CDR3 ends on some other residue instead of the conserved phenylalanine or tryptophan, so this is likely a read error. The chain couples TRBV5-6 to TRBJ1-1, with a weak D call TRBD1 (5 bases). Trimming removed 3 bases at V and 3 bases at J, with 18 bases between. Germline V lookup: CDR1 SGHDT, CDR2 YYEEEE. This CDR3 has 16 residues. CDR3: CASSWEGAGGYTEAFS. CDR3 DNA sequence: TGTGCCAGCAGCTGGGAAGGGGCCGGTGGATACACTGAAGCTTTCTCT.